This T cell receptor (beta chain) was sequenced in a study of beta chain features in type 1 diabetes. Investigators reverse transcribed all isolated RNA, so they sequenced expressed TCRB transcripts. Some clones are missing from TCRdb's copy, which holds only in-frame ones; the method was immunoSEQ multiplex PCR. The sample lists a few hundred thousand clones; around 21% were seen once. CDR3 length: 18 residues. Germline V CDR1 and CDR2: MDHEN, SYDVKM. Trimming removed 5 bases from V and 5 bases from J, with 27 bases in between. Whole-study findings and limits: TCRB CDR3s were moderately but significantly shorter in Type 1 diabetes patients in all four CD4+ subsets. The similarity of naive, central memory and Treg TCRB repertoires appeared greater among patients than among healthy donors. Resolution of whether HLA type affects TCRB rearrangement was not achieved here.

Worth noting for this clone: Its antigen is still unknown.

V and J are TRBV28 and TRBJ1-2, with D tentatively TRBD1 (6 bases). This sequence was found in a woman aged 40 to 55 with type 1 diabetes. Sequenced sample: naive CD4+ T cells from blood. The CDR3 is CASSPRGGEWGHGYGYTF. CDR3 DNA: TGTGCCAGCAGTCCCCGGGGAGGGGAATGGGGGCATGGTTATGGCTACACCTTC.